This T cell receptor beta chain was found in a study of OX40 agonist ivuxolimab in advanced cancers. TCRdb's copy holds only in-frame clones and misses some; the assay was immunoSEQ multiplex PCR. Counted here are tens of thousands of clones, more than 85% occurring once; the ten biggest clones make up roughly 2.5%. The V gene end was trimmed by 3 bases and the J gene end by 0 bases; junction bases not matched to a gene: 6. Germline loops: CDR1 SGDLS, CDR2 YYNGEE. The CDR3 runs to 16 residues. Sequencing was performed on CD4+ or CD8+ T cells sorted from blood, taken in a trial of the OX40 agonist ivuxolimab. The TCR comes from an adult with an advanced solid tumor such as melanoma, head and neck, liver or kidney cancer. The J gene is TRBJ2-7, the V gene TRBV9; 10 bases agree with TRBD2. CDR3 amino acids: CASSASGTSASYEQYF. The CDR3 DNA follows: TGTGCCAGCAGCGCCTCCGGGACTAGCGCCTCCTACGAGCAGTACTTC.